The 26 T cell receptor beta chains in this list originate from one sample, sequenced in a study of T cell responses to AZD1222 COVID-19 vaccine. The protocol was immunoSEQ multiplex PCR, while the TCRdb copy is restricted to in-frame clones and leaves out a portion. The sample has some 170,000 clones, roughly nine tenths seen once; the top ten hold 1.6%. The starting material was peripheral blood, obtained on day 0 of AZD1222 vaccination. The receptors shown here come from an adult in good health.

The genes are TRBV11-2 and TRBJ2-3; D may be TRBD1 (5 bases). Germline V gene data show CDR1 as SGHAT and CDR2 as FQNNGV. The CDR3 covers 15 residues. The V and J ends lost 1 base and 4 bases respectively, with 12 bases between them. The CDR3 DNA is TGTGCCAGCAGCTTAGGGCCTAGGGGCTCAGATACGCAGTATTTT. Its translation is CASSLGPRGSDTQYF.

The rearrangement joins TRBV7-9 to TRBJ2-7, with TRBD1 identical over 7 bases. The CDR3 length is 12 residues. J lost 5 bases, V lost 5 bases, and 3 bases had no gene match. CDR1 and CDR2 from the germline V gene are SEHNR and FQNEAQ (reference sequence). The CDR3 DNA reads as TGTGCCAGCAGCCAGACAGGGAACGAGCAGTACTTC. Amino acid sequence: CASSQTGNEQYF.

V gene TRBV7-2 combines with J gene TRBJ1-4, with D possibly being TRBD1 (5 bases). V was pared by 7 bases and J by 4 bases, with 16 bases between. The CDR3 runs to 15 residues. CDR1 and CDR2 from the germline V gene are SGHTA and FQGNSA. The CDR3 loop reads CASKDRSIINEKLFF. The CDR3 coding sequence is TGTGCCAGCAAAGACAGATCCATCATTAATGAAAAACTGTTTTTT.

The chain recombines TRBV19 with TRBJ2-1; no definite D call. The CDR3 contains 14 residues. Trimming cost V 4 bases and J 6 bases, with 13 bases left between them. Germline V gene data show CDR1 as LNHDA and CDR2 as SQIVND (reference sequence). CDR3 protein: CASSTGLVGNEQFF. CDR3 sequence (DNA): TGTGCCAGTAGTACTGGGTTAGTGGGCAATGAGCAGTTCTTC.

V and J are TRBV7-2 and TRBJ2-5, with 11 positions matching TRBD2. Germline assignment: CDR1 SGHTA and CDR2 FQGNSA. The CDR3 covers 17 residues. Trimming removed 5 bases from V and 0 bases from J; junction bases left unmatched: 8. CDR3 coding DNA: TGTGCCAGCAGCCCAACGCTAGCGGGAGGTCACCAAGAGACCCAGTACTTC. It yields the protein CASSPTLAGGHQETQYF.

This clone was recorded only once. This chain joins TRBV19 and TRBJ2-1; TRBD2 agrees at 10 bases. Per the germline V gene, CDR1 is LNHDA and CDR2 is SQIVND (reference sequence). This CDR3 has 19 amino acids. J was trimmed by 4 bases and V by 5 bases; bases with no gene match: 17. The CDR3 spells CASSPRTSGPSGGYNEQFF. The CDR3 coding sequence is TGTGCCAGTAGTCCCCGGACTAGCGGCCCCTCAGGGGGTTACAATGAGCAGTTCTTC.

This sequence joins TRBV12-2 and TRBJ1-1; TRBD1, as called in the table, went unchecked against the DNA. TRBV12-2 is a listed pseudogene. CDR3 length: 15 residues. CDR3 sequence reads: CASRLRGKPNTEAFF. DNA of the CDR3: TGTGCAAGTCGCTTAAGGGGTAAACCGAACACTGAAGCTTTCTTT.

The chain links TRBV6-1 to TRBJ2-1, with 7 nucleotides matching TRBD2. The CDR3 is made up of 15 amino acids. The J segment lost 6 bases and the V segment lost 1 base, leaving 6 bases of the junction unmatched. The germline CDR1 and CDR2 sequences are MNHNS and SASEGT. CDR3 amino acids: CASSEDGLVSNEQFF. CDR3 nucleotide sequence: TGTGCCAGCAGTGAAGACGGACTAGTAAGCAATGAGCAGTTCTTC.

CDR3 coding DNA: TGCGCCAGCAGGGAGGGGACAAACGATGACTCTGGAAACACCATATATTTT. It specifies CASREGTNDDSGNTIYF. J is TRBJ1-3 and V is TRBV10-1; D possibly corresponds to TRBD1 (6 bases). The V and J ends lost 6 bases and 0 bases respectively, with 18 bases between them. The CDR3 extends over 17 amino acids. Germline values: CDR1 WNHNN, CDR2 SYGVQD (reference sequence).

This clone was seen more than once but under ten times. The gene calls are TRBV7-8 and TRBJ1-4; 9 bases align to TRBD1. J was trimmed by 8 bases and V by 0 bases; bases with no gene match: 19. CDR3 size: 20 residues. The germline gives CDR1 SGHVS, CDR2 FQNEAQ. The DNA of the CDR3 is TGTGCCAGCAGCTTAGCGGGGTACTTGATGTGGGGGACAGGGTCGGAAAAACTGTTTTTT. It encodes CASSLAGYLMWGTGSEKLFF.

The chain couples TRBV10-3 to TRBJ1-1; 9 positions agree with TRBD1. CDR1 ENHRY and CDR2 SYGVKD come from the germline V gene. V was pared by 5 bases and J by 5 bases, with 6 bases of the junction left unmatched. CDR3 length equals 14 residues. CDR3 in DNA: TGTGCCATCAGTCGGGACAGGGCTCTTACTGAAGCTTTCTTT. Translated, it gives CAISRDRALTEAFF.

V and J are TRBV7-6 and TRBJ2-2; possibly TRBD1 or TRBD2 for D (5 bases each). Germline V gene sequence: CDR1 SGHVS, CDR2 FNYEAQ. This CDR3 region has 16 residues. Trimming left V 6 bases short and J 6 bases short, with 20 bases between. The CDR3 region is CASRRTRVSGSGELFF. The CDR3 coding sequence is TGTGCCAGCAGACGAACCAGGGTTTCGGGGTCCGGGGAGCTGTTTTTT.

The chain is built from TRBV7-2 and TRBJ2-2; 12 bases line up with TRBD2. CDR1 and CDR2 from the germline V gene are SGHTA and FQGNSA. The J segment lost 2 bases and the V segment lost 1 base, leaving 8 bases of the junction unmatched. This CDR3 spans 19 amino acids. The CDR3 reads CASSLGLAGGDVNTGELFF. The CDR3 DNA follows: TGTGCCAGCAGCTTAGGGCTAGCGGGAGGGGATGTCAACACCGGGGAGCTGTTTTTT.

The chain has TRBV28 and TRBJ1-2, with TRBD1 as a possible D gene (5 bases). The CDR3 sequence is 13 residues long. CDR1 MDHEN and CDR2 SYDVKM come from the germline V gene. V shed 4 bases and J shed 6 bases, with 12 bases lying between them. The CDR3 protein is CASSSAEGNGYTF. CDR3 coding DNA: TGTGCCAGCAGTTCTGCCGAGGGGAATGGCTACACCTTC.

The chain joins TRBV30 to TRBJ2-2, with D perhaps matching TRBD2 (6 bases). V lost 3 bases, J lost 7 bases, and 18 bases lay in between. Germline-derived CDR1 and CDR2 are GTSNPN and SVGIG (reference sequence). The CDR3 length is 15 residues. CDR3 coding DNA: TGTGCCTGGAGCCCGGGACTTCTGAGTATCGGGGAGCTGTTTTTT. Translating it yields CAWSPGLLSIGELFF. The full variable domain, completed using reference TRBV30 and TRBJ2-2, is SQTIHQWPATLVQPVGSPLSLECTVEGTSNPNLYWYRQAAGRGLQLLFYSVGIGQISSEVPQNLSASRPQDRQFILSSKKLLLSDSGFYLCAWSPGLLSIGELFFGEGSRLTVL.

This chain links TRBV30 with TRBJ2-1; 10 nucleotides line up with TRBD1. The CDR3 is made up of 15 amino acids. V dropped 3 bases and J dropped 8; count of bases not matched to a gene: 10. CDR1 and CDR2 (germline): GTSNPN, SVGIG (reference sequence). The chain's CDR3 is CAWRDTRDRGYEQFF. DNA of the CDR3: TGTGCCTGGAGAGATACCCGGGACAGGGGCTATGAGCAGTTCTTC.

This sequence joins TRBV7-8 and TRBJ2-5, with TRBD2 identical over 10 bases. V lost 5 bases and J lost 5; bases outside the gene matches: 11. The CDR3 is 16 residues long. Germline V lookup: CDR1 SGHVS, CDR2 FQNEAQ. The CDR3 coding sequence is TGTGCCAGCAGCCCCCGACTAGCGGGCGTCAGGGAGACCCAGTACTTC. This codes for CASSPRLAGVRETQYF.

This clone was seen a handful of times. The chain employs TRBV19 and TRBJ1-5; TRBD1 aligns across 7 bases. The CDR3 has 14 amino acids. Germline CDR1 and CDR2: LNHDA and SQIVND (reference sequence). The V segment lost 9 bases and the J segment 3 bases; nucleotides outside the gene matches: 8. The CDR3 DNA reads TGTGCCAGCTCGGGACAGACGGACAATCAGCCCCAGCATTTT. Its translation is CASSGQTDNQPQHF.

The chain couples TRBV5-4 to TRBJ1-1, with a weak D call TRBD1 (6 bases). This CDR3 has 12 amino acids. CDR1 and CDR2 from the germline V gene are SGHNT and YYREEE (reference sequence). The ends were cut back, 4 bases at V and 5 bases at J, with 9 bases in the middle. The CDR3 spells CASSIGQTEAFF. CDR3 nucleotides: TGTGCCAGCAGCATAGGACAGACTGAAGCTTTCTTT. Together with reference TRBV5-4 and TRBJ1-1, the CDR3 gives the full variable domain: ETGVTQSPTHLIKTRGQQVTLRCSSQSGHNTVSWYQQALGQGPQFIFQYYREEENGRGNFPPRFSGLQFPNYSSELNVNALELDDSALYLCASSIGQTEAFFGQGTRLTVV.

This chain links TRBV15 with TRBJ1-4, with 8 bases matching TRBD1. Looked up from germline, CDR1 is LNHNV and CDR2 is YYDKDF (reference sequence). The CDR3 loop spans 17 amino acids. V lost 4 bases to trimming and J lost 0 bases; unmatched junction nucleotides: 7. The CDR3 loop is CATSTRDRSTTNEKLFF. The CDR3, as DNA: TGTGCCACCAGCACTCGGGACAGGAGTACAACTAATGAAAAACTGTTTTTT.

V is TRBV6-2 or TRBV6-3 and J is TRBJ2-5; the match to TRBD1 covers 11 bases. This CDR3 is built from 13 residues. Germline CDR1 reads MNHEY; CDR2 reads SVGEGT. V dropped 6 bases and J dropped 7; count of bases not matched to a gene: 4. CDR3 region: CASSGQGAWTQYF. CDR3 in DNA: TGTGCCAGCAGCGGACAGGGGGCATGGACCCAGTACTTC.

The chain couples TRBV24-1 to TRBJ2-1; 9 bases align to TRBD2. V lost 8 bases and J lost 6; bases outside the gene matches: 10. The length of the CDR3 is 15 residues. Germline values: CDR1 KGHDR, CDR2 SFDVKD. This CDR3 reads CATTPGLASSNEQFF. The CDR3 region has the DNA TGTGCCACCACCCCGGGACTAGCTAGTAGCAATGAGCAGTTCTTC.

The chain uses TRBV6-5 and TRBJ1-2; D gene ambiguous. V was trimmed by 5 bases and J by 1 base, leaving 14 bases between them. This CDR3 spans 15 amino acids. Germline lookup yields CDR1 MNHEY and CDR2 SVGAGI. This CDR3 reads CASSLAGSDNYGYTF. The CDR3 nucleotides are TGTGCCAGCAGTCTGGCGGGGTCGGATAACTATGGCTACACCTTC.

The genes are TRBV18 and TRBJ1-3; D not resolved. Germline V lookup: CDR1 KGHSH, CDR2 LQKENI. V shed 2 bases and J shed 0 bases, with 8 bases lying between them. This CDR3 region has 15 residues. The CDR3 DNA sequence: TGTGCCAGCTCACCAGGGTTGGGCTCTGGAAACACCATATATTTT. This translates into CASSPGLGSGNTIYF.

The chain joins TRBV5-1 to TRBJ2-6; no definite D call. Germline V lookup: CDR1 SGHRS, CDR2 YFSETQ. The CDR3 is 13 amino acids. With 5 bases removed from V and 0 bases from J, the gap between germline ends came to 3 bases. CDR3 sequence reads: CASRSSGANVLTF. CDR3 DNA sequence: TGCGCCAGCAGGAGCTCTGGGGCCAACGTCCTGACTTTC.

This clone appeared a single time. V and J are TRBV24-1 and TRBJ2-1, with D unclear. CDR3 length: 15 residues. Trimming left V 7 bases short and J 5 bases short, with 17 bases between. CDR1 is KGHDR, CDR2 SFDVKD, per germline. The CDR3 sequence is CATSSLYAQNNEQFF. Here the CDR3 DNA reads TGTGCCACCAGCTCCTTGTATGCACAGAACAATGAGCAGTTCTTC.